Ten or more counts support the clone carrying this T cell receptor (beta chain). Its specificity is unknown. This sample stems from a study of identical twins. TCRdb passed the 5' RACE reads through MiXCR, listing each CDR3 protein once. The table lists some 710,000 distinct CDR3 sequences, 6% to 6.5% of them singletons. Findings and caveats of the study: Cross-sectional statistics, not tracking of the same donors, supported the conclusions. Beta out-of-frame sequences displayed a weaker excess of sharing between twins. Carriage of fewer insertions was seen in abundant cord blood beta clonotypes, whereas memory repertoires showed none. Invariant MAIT and iNKT cells are populations that could partly confound zero-insertion analyses.

This sequence was found in a man between 18 and 35 years old in good health. The sample taken for sequencing was naive T cells sorted from blood.

CDR3 nucleotides: TGCAGTGCTACGGACGGCTTCTCCTACGAGCAGTACTTC. Its protein is CSATDGFSYEQYF. The V and J genes are TRBV20-1 and TRBJ2-7; D uncertain. The germline V gene encodes CDR1 DFQATT and CDR2 SNEGSKA (reference sequence). Trimming stripped 4 bases from V and 0 bases from J, with 10 bases between. The CDR3 length is 13 residues.